This is a list of T cell receptor beta chains from one sample in a study of T-cell memory formation after mild COVID-19. TCRdb re-called the 5' RACE reads through MiXCR, storing one row per CDR3 protein. The table has over 450,000 distinct CDR3 sequences, over 20% seen once. Material: PBMCs or a T cell subset sorted from them (not recorded which). The receptors were gathered from an adult woman who had mild COVID-19 (a few samples of this study predate the infection). Cell type and time point are not known. The CDR3 runs from the conserved cysteine through the conserved F or W.

V: TRBV4-3; length: 15; CDR3: CASSRNILRVSEAFF
V: TRBV6-6; length: 18; CDR3: CASSYVFGQGANTDTQYF
V: TRBV3-1; length: 13; CDR3: CASSRQAQETQYF
V: TRBV20-1; length: 17; CDR3: CSAPGTSGRAPQETQYF
V: TRBV7-3; length: 15; CDR3: CASSVGVGVTDTQYF
V: TRBV10-3; length: 14; CDR3: CAIKGTVFGNTIYF
V: TRBV29-1; length: 16; CDR3: CSVEDLETVPNYGYTF
V: TRBV25-1; length: 17; CDR3: CASSEGVVAGIPETQYF
V: TRBV24-1; length: 16; CDR3: CATSDWGQANTGELFF
V: TRBV5-1; length: 14; CDR3: CASSPGRTLGEAFF
V: TRBV29-1; length: 17; CDR3: CSVGGLAGFQGTDTQYF
V: TRBV6-2/TRBV6-3; length: 15; CDR3: CASSDGHLMNTEAFF
V: TRBV20-1; length: 15; CDR3: CSARDRGPSTGELFF
V: TRBV5-1; length: 15; CDR3: CASSWNKGVNTEAFF
V: TRBV27; length: 14; CDR3: CASRGGEWADTQYF
V: TRBV7-2; length: 15; CDR3: CASSLRSPRTGELFF
V: TRBV29-1; length: 13; CDR3: CSVVAGGRETQYF
V: TRBV7-3; length: 15; CDR3: CASSLIAGSVTEAFF
V: TRBV7-9; length: 14; CDR3: CASSRTGGTYGYTF
V: TRBV5-1; length: 14; CDR3: CASSPGQGISEQYF
V: TRBV7-2; length: 15; CDR3: CASSRLAGDTGELFF
V: TRBV6-5; length: 16; CDR3: CASSYHSVGVNYGYTF
V: TRBV14; length: 18; CDR3: CASSRQAGFLGGDTEAFF
V: TRBV12-3/TRBV12-4; length: 14; CDR3: CASSFREGGSPLHF
V: TRBV5-6; length: 17; CDR3: CASTLGPTGASDTEAFF
V: TRBV30; length: 15; CDR3: CAWSPDRASNQPQHF
V: TRBV7-3; length: 17; CDR3: CASSSFPGLAGNLTQYF
V: TRBV12-3/TRBV12-4; length: 14; CDR3: CASRPTGGYYGYTF
V: TRBV20-1; length: 15; CDR3: CSAGGKSLVNTEAFF
V: TRBV18; length: 15; CDR3: CASSPTQGIGNVLTF
V: TRBV12-3/TRBV12-4; length: 14; CDR3: CASSGFRVEAGYTF